These 23 T cell receptor beta chains originate from one sample sequenced in a study of OX40 agonist ivuxolimab in advanced cancers. The library was made by the immunoSEQ multiplex PCR assay. The immuneACCESS repertoire file appears here via TCRdb, limited to in-frame rearrangements. These files lack a portion of the clones; in checked studies, under half of the deficit traces to unresolved V genes, and the cause of the others is not known. This sample comprises 9,500 to 14,000 clones, about 81% of them detected only once. The leading ten clones occupy 11% to 15% of the sample. The sequences come from CD4+ or CD8+ T cells sorted from blood, collected in a trial of the OX40 agonist ivuxolimab. These receptors came from an adult with an advanced solid tumor such as melanoma, head and neck, liver or kidney cancer.

This sequence joins TRBV5-4 and TRBJ2-7; perhaps TRBD1 as D (6 bases). This CDR3 has 13 amino acids. Germline assignment: CDR1 SGHNT and CDR2 YYREEE (reference sequence). Trimming removed 4 bases at V and 2 bases at J, with 10 bases between. CDR3 DNA sequence: TGTGCCAGCAGCCTCAGGGACACCTACGAGCAGTACTTC. Translating gives CASSLRDTYEQYF.

The rearrangement uses TRBV10-3 and TRBJ2-3; TRBD2 matches 11 bases. Trimming at V came to 0 bases and at J to 5 bases, leaving 1 base not matched to a gene. The CDR3 length is 15 residues. Germline lookup yields CDR1 ENHRY and CDR2 SYGVKD. CDR3 in amino acids: CAISESGTSGDTQYF. The CDR3 region has the DNA TGTGCCATCAGTGAGTCCGGGACTAGCGGAGATACGCAGTATTTT.

A remark on this clone: The identical CDR3 is also encoded by other nucleotide sequences in the sample. The chain has TRBV27 and TRBJ2-7; D unclear. The CDR3 has 11 amino acids. V was pared by 2 bases and J by 4 bases, with 3 bases between. Germline V gene lookup returns CDR1 MNHEY and CDR2 SMNVEV (reference sequence). The CDR3 loop reads CASSLGYEQYF. The CDR3 nucleotides read TGTGCCAGCAGTTTAGGGTACGAGCAGTACTTC.

The gene calls are TRBV28 and TRBJ1-2; perhaps TRBD1 as D (6 bases). CDR3 size: 16 residues. The V end lost 6 bases, the J end lost 10 bases, and 27 bases lay between the germline ends. The germline V gene has CDR1 MDHEN and CDR2 SYDVKM. The CDR3 loop reads CASRRPIGGALWDYTF. DNA of the CDR3: TGTGCCAGCAGACGCCCGATTGGGGGGGCTCTATGGGACTACACCTTC.

This chain connects TRBV14 to TRBJ2-3, with 14 bases that match TRBD2. The CDR3 contains 19 residues. V was pared by 1 base and J by 4 bases, with 10 bases of the junction left unmatched. Per germline, CDR1 SGHDN and CDR2 FVKESK. The CDR3 DNA sequence: TGTGCCAGCAGCCAAGTCGGTCGAGGACTAGCGGGGGGTGCAGATACGCAGTATTTT. Translated: CASSQVGRGLAGGADTQYF.

This clone has just a few counts. V gene TRBV4-1 combines with J gene TRBJ1-1; D unclear. Trimming pared 3 bases from V and 4 bases from J, leaving 6 bases between. The V gene's germline CDR1 is MGHRA and CDR2 YSYEKL. The CDR3 covers 12 residues. The CDR3 region is CASSHPGTEAFF. The DNA of the CDR3 is TGCGCCAGCAGCCACCCGGGCACTGAAGCTTTCTTT.

The rearrangement uses TRBV27 and TRBJ2-3; 7 bases line up with TRBD1. J was trimmed by 4 bases and V by 5 bases; bases with no gene match: 9. The CDR3 extends over 15 amino acids. Germline V lookup: CDR1 MNHEY, CDR2 SMNVEV (reference sequence). The CDR3 region is CASSTPGQSADTQYF. The CDR3 DNA reads TGTGCCAGCAGTACACCGGGACAGAGTGCAGATACGCAGTATTTT.

This sequence joins TRBV27 and TRBJ1-2; TRBD1 aligns across 7 bases. Trimming took 7 bases from V and 5 from J; bases not matched to a gene: 4. CDR3 length: 12 amino acids. The germline CDR1 and CDR2 sequences are MNHEY and SMNVEV (reference sequence). The CDR3 nucleotides read TGTGCCAGCAAGACAGGGTCATATGGCTACACCTTC. It translates to CASKTGSYGYTF.

This chain uses TRBV6-4 with TRBJ2-2; 9 bases are shared with TRBD1. With V trimmed by 5 bases and J by 5 bases, 6 bases remained unmatched. The CDR3 sequence is 15 residues long. From germline, CDR1 is MRHNA and CDR2 SNTAGT. CDR3 DNA: TGTGCCAGCAGTCGGACAGGGGTAGAAACCGGGGAGCTGTTTTTT. It codes for CASSRTGVETGELFF.

The chain joins TRBV11-2 to TRBJ1-2; 8 bases agree with TRBD1. The J segment lost 3 bases and the V segment lost 10 bases, leaving 7 bases of the junction unmatched. CDR3 length: 13 residues. Germline assignment: CDR1 SGHAT and CDR2 FQNNGV. CDR3 in amino acids: CAIHGQGHYGYTF. Written as DNA, the CDR3 is TGTGCCATCCACGGACAGGGTCACTATGGCTACACCTTC.

The J gene is TRBJ2-7, the V gene TRBV30; 12 bases map to TRBD2. Germline assignment: CDR1 GTSNPN and CDR2 SVGIG (reference sequence). Trimming took 4 bases from V and 7 from J; bases not matched to a gene: 5. CDR3 length: 13 residues. The CDR3 sequence is CAWILAGGVEQYF. Here the CDR3 DNA reads TGTGCCTGGATTCTAGCGGGAGGGGTAGAGCAGTACTTC.

The chain combines TRBV2 with TRBJ2-2, with D perhaps TRBD2 (5 bases). Per the germline V gene, CDR1 is SNHLY and CDR2 is FYNNEI. This CDR3 spans 10 amino acids. V gave up 8 bases and J gave up 7 bases, with 5 bases separating them. The CDR3 region is CASRDGELFF. DNA of the CDR3: TGTGCCAGCCGGGACGGGGAGCTGTTTTTT.

V gene TRBV10-3 combines with J gene TRBJ1-1; a weak D match, TRBD1 (5 bases). CDR1 and CDR2 (germline): ENHRY, SYGVKD. Trimming shortened V by 2 bases and J by 11 bases, and 9 bases separated the two germline ends. The CDR3 runs to 11 residues. The CDR3 protein is CAISETGRAFF. CDR3 sequence (DNA): TGTGCCATCAGTGAGACAGGTCGGGCTTTCTTT.

This clone is labeled medium-sized. The chain joins TRBV28 to TRBJ1-6, with D perhaps TRBD1 (5 bases). Per germline, CDR1 MDHEN and CDR2 SYDVKM. The V gene lost 7 bases and the J gene lost 7 bases, with 26 bases spanning the gap. This CDR3 is 18 amino acids long. CDR3 DNA sequence: TGTGCCAGCAATGTGGGTGCCGGGGCCATCTCTTTAAATTCACCCCTCCACTTT. It translates to CASNVGAGAISLNSPLHF.

The chain combines TRBV29-1 with TRBJ2-3, with D unresolved. The CDR3 covers 14 residues. The V and J ends lost 0 bases and 7 bases respectively, with 14 bases between them. The germline V gene has CDR1 SQVTM and CDR2 ANQGSEA. For the CDR3, the DNA is TGCAGCGTTGAAGATCCGAACCGCCGACATACGCAGTATTTT. Amino acid sequence: CSVEDPNRRHTQYF.

V and J are TRBV6-6 and TRBJ1-5; D is unresolved. The V gene's germline CDR1 is MNHNY and CDR2 SVGAGI (reference sequence). CDR3 size: 14 residues. V gave up 3 bases and J gave up 6 bases, with 12 bases separating them. Written as DNA, the CDR3 is TGTGCCAGCAGTTATACTAGGGAAGGTCAGCCCCAGCATTTT. It specifies CASSYTREGQPQHF.

This chain joins TRBV5-4 and TRBJ2-5, with a possible D match to TRBD1 (7 bases). This CDR3 has 14 residues. Between the trimmed V and J ends, which lost 2 bases and 3 bases, there was a span of 11 bases. Germline assignment: CDR1 SGHNT and CDR2 YYREEE (reference sequence). The CDR3 loop reads CASSLGGGKETQYF. Here the CDR3 DNA reads TGTGCCAGCAGCTTAGGAGGGGGCAAAGAGACCCAGTACTTC.

The V gene is TRBV6-5, the J gene TRBJ1-4; no clear D gene. Germline assignment: CDR1 MNHEY and CDR2 SVGAGI. This CDR3 spans 11 amino acids. Trimming removed 0 bases at V and 10 bases at J, with 3 bases between. The CDR3, as DNA: TGTGCCAGCAGTTACTCTCCAAAACTGTTTTTT. Amino acid sequence: CASSYSPKLFF.

This clone was observed a handful of times. The chain combines TRBV6-1 with TRBJ1-5; maybe TRBD1 (6 bases). Deletions cut 2 bases from V and 2 bases from J, with 10 bases between. CDR1 and CDR2 from the germline V gene are MNHNS and SASEGT. CDR3 length: 15 amino acids. CDR3 DNA: TGTGCCAGCAGTGAATCCGCAGGGGGCAATCAGCCCCAGCATTTT. Its protein product is CASSESAGGNQPQHF.

This clone was observed a few times. This chain links TRBV4-2 with TRBJ2-7, with D unclear. Trimming left V 4 bases short and J 0 bases short, with 10 bases between. The CDR3 is 14 amino acids. Germline V gene sequence: CDR1 LGHNA, CDR2 YNFKEQ. CDR3 region: CASSPTTSSYEQYF. CDR3 bases: TGTGCCAGCAGCCCCACAACTTCCTCCTACGAGCAGTACTTC.

The genes are TRBV9 and TRBJ1-1; D not certain. Germline values: CDR1 SGDLS, CDR2 YYNGEE. The CDR3 sequence is 15 residues long. The V end lost 0 bases, the J end lost 1 base, and 10 bases lay between the germline ends. DNA of the CDR3: TGTGCCAGCAGCGTAGCTCACGCAGGGAACACTGAAGCTTTCTTT. Amino acid sequence: CASSVAHAGNTEAFF.

The V call is TRBV6-5, the J call TRBJ2-7; 7 positions match TRBD1. The V gene end was trimmed by 7 bases and the J gene end by 3 bases; junction bases not matched to a gene: 12. In germline, CDR1 is MNHEY, CDR2 SVGAGI. This CDR3 is built from 15 residues. The chain's CDR3 is CASKLGQAANYEQYF. The CDR3 DNA follows: TGTGCCAGCAAACTCGGACAGGCGGCTAACTACGAGCAGTACTTC.

There are a few counts of this clone. The V and J genes are TRBV19 and TRBJ1-5, with 10 bases lining up with TRBD1. The CDR3 has 15 residues. The ends lost 6 bases at V and 2 bases at J; junction bases unmatched: 4. Looked up from germline, CDR1 is LNHDA and CDR2 is SQIVND (reference sequence). CDR3 in amino acids: CASSPTGGGNQPQHF. DNA of the CDR3: TGTGCCAGTAGCCCGACAGGGGGCGGCAATCAGCCCCAGCATTTT.